This TCR beta chain was identified in a study of cytomegalovirus exposure and HLA in healthy donors. Study-wide findings and caveats: Reports indicated that the classifier achieved high specificity and sensitivity in diagnosing cytomegalovirus status.

This clone was found once. Its antigen remains unidentified. CDR1 is SGHAT, CDR2 FQNNGV, per germline. The V and J ends lost 5 bases and 4 bases respectively, with 18 bases between them. The CDR3 has 16 amino acids. PCR amplification relied on 60 Vbeta primers (plus 13 Jbeta primers). Only in-frame clones appear in the TCRdb table, and some are missing; sequencing was by immunoSEQ multiplex PCR. The sample records 140,000 to 150,000 clones, more than 75% being singletons. Regarding donors, all were healthy bone marrow donors. This clonotype was obtained from a young woman in good health and CMV-seropositive. Material: PBMCs. The chain couples TRBV11-2 to TRBJ1-3, with D hard to call. The CDR3 region is CASSAASQRGGNTIYF. In DNA form, the CDR3 reads TGTGCCAGCAGCGCGGCGTCTCAACGGGGAGGAAACACCATATATTTT. Full variable domain (rest looked up from reference TRBV11-2 and TRBJ1-3): EAGVAQSPRYKIIEKRQSVAFWCNPISGHATLYWYQQILGQGPKLLIQFQNNGVVDDSQLPKDRFSAERLKGVDSTLKIQPAKLEDSAVYLCASSAASQRGGNTIYFGEGSWLTVV.